These 2 T cell receptor beta chains were sequenced from one sample in a study of blood T cell repertoires in COVID-19. Sequencing used immunoSEQ multiplex PCR; TCRdb keeps in-frame clones, though not all of them. The sample lists about 170,000 clones, approximately 89% occurring once. Input material: PBMCs or T cells enriched from blood (not recorded which). These receptors came from a woman between 18 and 30 years old who had recovered from COVID-19.

This chain uses TRBV7-9 with TRBJ2-1, with D possibly TRBD2 on 5 matching bases. Germline CDR1 and CDR2: SEHNR and FQNEAQ (reference sequence). This CDR3 comprises 15 residues. V was shortened by 2 bases and J by 5 bases, with 13 bases between the two germline ends. This CDR3 reads CASSLWDGRDNEQFF. CDR3 DNA: TGTGCCAGCAGCTTATGGGATGGGCGGGACAATGAGCAGTTCTTC.

The chain combines TRBV19 with TRBJ2-1, with a weak D call TRBD2 (5 bases). Trimming left V 2 bases short and J 5 bases short, with 13 bases between. CDR3 size: 15 residues. CDR1 LNHDA and CDR2 SQIVND come from the germline V gene (reference sequence). CDR3 sequence reads: CASSISGSVHNEQFF. CDR3 DNA sequence: TGTGCCAGTAGTATATCGGGTAGCGTCCACAATGAGCAGTTCTTC. Together with reference TRBV19 and TRBJ2-1, the CDR3 gives the full variable domain: DGGITQSPKYLFRKEGQNVTLSCEQNLNHDAMYWYRQDPGQGLRLIYYSQIVNDFQKGDIAEGYSVSREKKESFPLTVTSAQKNPTAFYLCASSISGSVHNEQFFGPGTRLTVL.